This entry features one T cell receptor (beta chain) sequence. This clonotype was seen many times. Its antigen is still unknown. No base quality information exists; no much larger clone differs at one position. The sample comes from a study of molecular identifiers for immune sequencing clone quantification (dated by TCRdb to 2017 to 2018). About the study as a whole: In a replicate experiment, RNA from roughly 18,000 or 92,000 naive CD8 T cells was split into five aliquots, four of which were sequenced. This methods study used CD8 T cells to benchmark TCR RNA copy counting and molecular-identifier clustering-based TCR repertoire sequencing (MIDCIRS).

What the research found in general, with its limitations: Highly expanded clone sizes could be underestimated if identical TCR molecules share a barcode. When barcode sub-clustering was omitted, TCR diversity was inflated by chimeric consensus sequences, with chimeras reaching as high as 47%. In CMV-specific effector cells, over 99% of molecules were held by clones above 20 RNA copies, whereas under 1% of molecules were held by such clones in naive cells. Modeling gave about 3 recovered TCR RNA copies per cell versus about 10 by digital PCR, implying approximately 30% capture efficiency. Even against a background of approximately 1 million naive CD8 T cells, spiked-in Jurkat TCR RNA amounting to a single cell's worth was reported to be detectable. The naive libraries included spiked-in Jurkat TCR RNA (about nine copies' worth), and this Jurkat TCR RNA is not part of the donor repertoire.

The library was produced with PCR. The sample was run on an Illumina HiSeq 4000. Bulk TCR libraries were generated as previously described, with the TCR primers listed in Table S5 used. The Qiagen AllPrep DNA/RNA kit was used to purify total RNA. Before analysis, reads from multiple sequencing runs of the same library were pooled. The study's processing was this. Reads were retained only if the reads had an exact TCR constant sequence, and the retained reads were trimmed to 150 nt and grouped according to their 12-nt molecular barcodes. Reads within each barcode group were sub-clustered using a 15% Levenshtein threshold, and quality-weighted consensus sequences were constructed for each RNA molecule. Non-functional sequences were removed, as were lower-count sequences one edit away from another. Barcode sub-clusters with fewer than 20% of the maximum read count were removed, based on fitting two negative binomial distributions. TCRdb cleaned the public reads at Q25 with fastp, built clones with MiXCR and kept in-frame beta chains. A single entry per CDR3 protein holds the most common genes and DNA from its merged rows. The V and J calls shown here were made by TCRdb, not taken from the authors' results. The sample has just under 650,000 distinct CDR3 sequences on record, nearly 20% of them singletons. The ten largest clonotypes hold 0.85% of the sample.

Libraries of naive CD8 T cells were built from anywhere between about 18,000 and 1,000,000 sorted cells, with 10%, 30% or 50% of the purified RNA used. Naive CD8 T cells were FACS-sorted as CD8+CD4-CCR7+CD45RA+ on a BD FACSAria II into RLT Plus buffer. Approximately 9 TCR copies' worth of Jurkat RNA were spiked into about 20,000-1,000,000 naive CD8 T cell samples to test detection sensitivity. Enrichment of CD8 T cells was done with RosetteSep CD8+ T Cell Enrichment Cocktail plus Ficoll-Paque, and ACK red cell lysis came afterward. The CDR3 runs 15 amino acids, cysteine and phenylalanine included. Only CDR3 DNA is held: 45 bases, read in frame from base 1. At the junction V is shortened by 5 bases and J by 6 bases; bases outside the gene matches: 8. CDR1 SEHNR and CDR2 FQNEAQ were looked up in the germline V gene (reference sequence).

The V and J genes are TRBV7-9 and TRBJ2-3, with TRBD2 identical over 10 junction bases. Material for sequencing was naive CD8+ T cells from blood, with Jurkat cell RNA spiked in. The cell subset or site label, as the study defines it: FACS-sorted CD8+CD4-CCR7+CD45RA+ naive T cells. The receptor was isolated from a human donor in good health. Some libraries in this study had Jurkat cell RNA spiked in. The DNA reads TGTGCCAGCAGCGATCCGGGACTAGCGTCCGATACGCAGTATTTT. Its coded protein is CASSDPGLASDTQYF.